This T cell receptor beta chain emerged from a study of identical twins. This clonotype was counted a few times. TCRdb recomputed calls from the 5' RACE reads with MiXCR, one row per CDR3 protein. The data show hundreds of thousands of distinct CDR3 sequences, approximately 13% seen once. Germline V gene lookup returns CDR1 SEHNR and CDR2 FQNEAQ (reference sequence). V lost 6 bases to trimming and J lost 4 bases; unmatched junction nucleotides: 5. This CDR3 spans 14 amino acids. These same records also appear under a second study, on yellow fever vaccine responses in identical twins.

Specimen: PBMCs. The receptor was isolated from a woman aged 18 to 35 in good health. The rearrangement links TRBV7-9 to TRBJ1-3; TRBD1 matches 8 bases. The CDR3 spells CASSYWTGGNTIYF. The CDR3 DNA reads TGTGCCAGCAGTTACTGGACAGGGGGAAACACCATATATTTT. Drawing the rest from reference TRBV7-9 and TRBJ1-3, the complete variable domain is DTGVSQNPRHKITKRGQNVTFRCDPISEHNRLYWYRQTLGQGPEFLTYFQNEAQLEKSRLLSDRFSAERPKGSFSTLEIQRTEQGDSAMYLCASSYWTGGNTIYFGEGSWLTVV.